These 8 T cell receptor beta chains came from one sample sequenced in a study of T cells in Graves' hyperthyroidism and ophthalmopathy. Template material for amplifying TCR beta CDR3 regions consisted of RNA transcripts. An initial round of RT-PCR targeting the TCR CDR3 relied on the HTBI primer set. TCRdb reprocessed the multiplex PCR reads with MiXCR, giving one entry per CDR3 protein. The sample contains about 840,000 distinct CDR3 sequences, around 39% of which appear only once. The material sequenced was blood. The source is a man aged 18 to 35 with Graves' hyperthyroidism.

The chain links TRBV7-8 to TRBJ2-7, with a possible D match to TRBD1 (5 bases). Deletions cut 1 base from V and 4 bases from J, with 14 bases between. The CDR3 has 15 residues. CDR1 and CDR2 from the germline V gene are SGHVS and FQNEAQ. CDR3 DNA sequence: TGTGCCAGCAGCTTAGGTCTGGACACCCTATACGAGCAGTACTTC. Its protein product is CASSLGLDTLYEQYF.

This clonotype has ten or more counts. This chain uses TRBV28 with TRBJ1-6; D remains unclear. The ends were cut back, 6 bases at V and 10 bases at J, with 10 bases in the middle. This CDR3 has 12 residues. Per germline, CDR1 MDHEN and CDR2 SYDVKM. The CDR3 reads CASSLTGSPLHF. CDR3 coding DNA: TGTGCCAGCAGCTTAACTGGGTCACCCCTCCACTTT.

The chain carries TRBV20-1 and TRBJ2-7; 8 positions match TRBD1. The V segment lost 3 bases and the J segment 1 base; nucleotides outside the gene matches: 8. The CDR3 is made up of 15 amino acids. The germline V gene has CDR1 DFQATT and CDR2 SNEGSKA (reference sequence). CDR3: CSASTWDRSSYEQYF. The CDR3 DNA reads TGCAGTGCTAGTACCTGGGACAGGAGTTCCTACGAGCAGTACTTC.

This clonotype appeared a few times. The gene calls are TRBV11-2 and TRBJ2-7; weak D call: TRBD1 (6 bases). CDR3 length: 14 amino acids. Germline lookup yields CDR1 SGHAT and CDR2 FQNNGV. V was pared by 1 base and J by 2 bases, with 9 bases between. CDR3 loop: CASSLAGVAYEQYF. CDR3 nucleotides: TGTGCCAGCAGCTTAGCAGGGGTTGCCTACGAGCAGTACTTC.

DNA for the CDR3: TGTGCCAGTAGTATGGGGCAGACCGAGCAGTACTTC. It translates to CASSMGQTEQYF. The V and J genes are TRBV19 and TRBJ2-7, with D perhaps TRBD1 (5 bases). V dropped 3 bases and J dropped 6 bases, with 9 bases sitting between them. The CDR3 contains 12 residues. Germline lookup yields CDR1 LNHDA and CDR2 SQIVND (reference sequence).

CDR3 in amino acids: CASSEGGGAGANVLTF. In nucleotides, the CDR3 is TGTGCCAGCAGTGAAGGAGGGGGCGCTGGGGCCAACGTCCTGACTTTC. The chain has TRBV2 and TRBJ2-6; 7 bases are shared with TRBD1. The CDR3 is 16 residues long. The V segment lost 1 base and the J segment 2 bases; nucleotides outside the gene matches: 2. Germline CDR1 reads SNHLY; CDR2 reads FYNNEI.

There are many counts of this clonotype. This rearrangement joins TRBV19 to TRBJ1-2; no definite D call. V was pared by 7 bases and J by 2 bases, with 14 bases between. Germline CDR1 LNHDA, CDR2 SQIVND (reference sequence). This CDR3 region has 14 residues. CDR3 nucleotide sequence: TGTGCCAGTACCGCTGTTGACAAAAACTATGGCTACACCTTC. Protein: CASTAVDKNYGYTF.

This chain links TRBV20-1 with TRBJ2-7; 11 nucleotides line up with TRBD2. J gave up 0 bases and V 5 bases, and 12 bases lay outside the gene matches. CDR1 and CDR2 from the germline V gene are DFQATT and SNEGSKA (reference sequence). The length of the CDR3 is 17 residues. CDR3 amino acids: CSAYRLLAGASSYEQYF. Written as DNA, the CDR3 is TGCAGTGCTTATCGACTACTAGCGGGAGCGAGCTCCTACGAGCAGTACTTC.